The 10 T cell receptor beta chains below all came from one sample that was sequenced in a study of CD8+ T cells in alopecia areata. TCR sequencing used cDNA made by reverse transcription of extracted RNA. Method: immunoSEQ multiplex PCR; TCRdb's copy keeps in-frame clones and lacks some. The sample has about 200,000 clones, approximately 61% seen once. The treatment is: oral pan-JAK inhibitor, 5-10 mg twice daily. The source material was CD4+ T cells sorted from blood, sampled at week 24, from a patient treated with tofacitinib. The receptors derive from a human donor with alopecia areata.

This chain joins TRBV5-1 and TRBJ2-7, with D tentatively TRBD1 (5 bases). CDR3 length: 12 residues. The germline V gene has CDR1 SGHRS and CDR2 YFSETQ. V lost 0 bases and J 6 bases, leaving 7 bases between the germline ends. The CDR3 spells CASSLDRGEQYF. The DNA for the CDR3 is TGCGCCAGCAGCTTGGATAGGGGCGAGCAGTACTTC. The entire variable domain, with the rest obtained from reference TRBV5-1 and TRBJ2-7, is as follows: KAGVTQTPRYLIKTRGQQVTLSCSPISGHRSVSWYQQTPGQGLQFLFEYFSETQRNKGNFPGRFSGRQFSNSRSEMNVSTLELGDSALYLCASSLDRGEQYFGPGTRLTVT.

The chain uses TRBV9 and TRBJ2-3, with D perhaps given as TRBD1 or TRBD2 (6 bases each). Trimming shortened V by 0 bases and J by 6 bases, and 8 bases separated the two germline ends. This CDR3 has 13 amino acids. Germline lookup yields CDR1 SGDLS and CDR2 YYNGEE. The CDR3 sequence is CASSVGRGDTQYF. In nucleotides, the CDR3 is TGTGCCAGCAGCGTAGGGAGGGGGGATACGCAGTATTTT.

The CDR3, as DNA: TGTGCCAGCAGTGAAGCGGGGGGCCGATTTACGAGGGCCCAGTACTTC. Translated, it gives CASSEAGGRFTRAQYF. This rearrangement joins TRBV2 to TRBJ2-5; D could derive from TRBD1 or TRBD2 (6 bases each). The V gene's germline CDR1 is SNHLY and CDR2 FYNNEI. The V and J ends lost 0 bases and 9 bases respectively, with 20 bases between them. This CDR3 is 16 amino acids long.

V gene TRBV18 combines with J gene TRBJ1-2, with unresolved D. The V end was cut by 2 bases, the J end by 4 bases, with 8 bases between. Germline-derived CDR1 and CDR2 are KGHSH and LQKENI. The CDR3 runs 13 residues. CDR3 region: CASSPKEGYGYTF. The CDR3 region has the DNA TGTGCCAGCTCACCAAAGGAGGGCTATGGCTACACCTTC.

The V and J genes are TRBV5-1 and TRBJ2-7; the D is unclear. From germline, CDR1 is SGHRS and CDR2 YFSETQ. CDR3 size: 15 residues. The V end was cut by 0 bases, the J end by 7 bases, with 17 bases between. CDR3 loop: CASSLGGWQSWEQYF. Written as DNA, the CDR3 is TGCGCCAGCAGCTTGGGTGGGTGGCAGTCGTGGGAGCAGTACTTC. Combining the CDR3 with reference TRBV5-1 and TRBJ2-7 gives the whole variable domain KAGVTQTPRYLIKTRGQQVTLSCSPISGHRSVSWYQQTPGQGLQFLFEYFSETQRNKGNFPGRFSGRQFSNSRSEMNVSTLELGDSALYLCASSLGGWQSWEQYFGPGTRLTVT.

The chain couples TRBV7-8 to TRBJ2-7; 7 bases map to TRBD1. Trimming took 5 bases from V and 0 from J; bases not matched to a gene: 7. Germline values: CDR1 SGHVS, CDR2 FQNEAQ. The CDR3 contains 15 residues. CDR3 loop: CASSTNRGSSYEQYF. As DNA, the CDR3 is TGTGCCAGCAGCACAAACAGGGGTAGCTCCTACGAGCAGTACTTC.

This clone was observed a handful of times. The gene calls are TRBV29-1 and TRBJ2-5; D is ambiguous. This CDR3 is 11 amino acids long. Germline CDR1 SQVTM, CDR2 ANQGSEA. V lost 4 bases, J lost 5 bases, and 8 bases lay in between. The CDR3 reads CSVGVVETQYF. CDR3 nucleotides: TGCAGCGTTGGCGTGGTGGAGACCCAGTACTTC.

This clone was detected ten times or more. The genes are TRBV10-3 and TRBJ2-1; tentatively, D is TRBD2 (5 bases). The CDR3 is 15 residues long. The ends were cut back, 6 bases at V and 6 bases at J, with 18 bases in the middle. Germline CDR1 and CDR2: ENHRY and SYGVKD. This chain's CDR3 is CAISLSGLVGNEQFF. The DNA for the CDR3 is TGTGCCATCAGCCTAAGTGGACTGGTAGGCAATGAGCAGTTCTTC.

The genes are TRBV9 and TRBJ2-2; no reliable D call. The CDR3 has 15 amino acids. CDR1 is SGDLS and CDR2 is YYNGEE in the germline V gene. V dropped 0 bases and J dropped 3 bases, with 9 bases sitting between them. CDR3 in DNA: TGTGCCAGCAGCGTAGTTCTAGGCGACACCGGGGAGCTGTTTTTT. It yields the protein CASSVVLGDTGELFF.

This clone turned up a few times. The chain links TRBV6-1 to TRBJ2-5; D is perhaps TRBD1 (6 bases). V was shortened by 5 bases and J by 5 bases, with 15 bases between the two germline ends. Germline V gene sequence: CDR1 MNHNS, CDR2 SASEGT. This CDR3 spans 14 amino acids. CDR3 sequence: CASSFGTTLETQYF. CDR3 nucleotides: TGTGCCAGCAGTTTTGGGACAACGCTGGAGACCCAGTACTTC.